These 10 T cell receptor beta chains originate from one sample sequenced in a study of T cell repertoires in cytomegalovirus infection. TCRdb reprocessed the reads with MiXCR, giving one entry per CDR3 protein. The sample shows approximately 500,000 distinct CDR3 sequences, about 30% of them seen only once. Specimen: PBMCs. The receptor set was obtained from a human donor in good health (CMV status not recorded). Some clones in this sample may be carry-over from other donors' samples.

A few counts support this clonotype. This rearrangement joins TRBV12-3 or TRBV12-4 to TRBJ1-2; D unresolved. V gave up 7 bases and J gave up 8 bases, with 20 bases separating them. This CDR3 is 14 amino acids long. The CDR3 loop reads CASTLDGVLPGYTF. For the CDR3, the DNA is TGTGCCAGCACCTTGGACGGCGTCCTCCCAGGCTACACCTTC.

This clonotype was found a few times. The chain is built from TRBV10-1 and TRBJ1-2; no clear D. Trimming took off 4 bases at V and 3 bases at J, with 15 bases between the two ends. The CDR3 runs to 15 residues. Per the germline V gene, CDR1 is WNHNN and CDR2 is SYGVQD (reference sequence). This CDR3 reads CASSVVGERDYGYTF. For the CDR3, the DNA is TGCGCCAGCAGTGTAGTAGGCGAACGAGACTATGGCTACACCTTC.

This clonotype was counted only a few times. The chain employs TRBV20-1 and TRBJ1-5; 10 bases map to TRBD1. CDR1 is DFQATT and CDR2 is SNEGSKA in the germline V gene (reference sequence). Losses at the gene ends were 3 bases for V and 7 bases for J; bases not matched to a gene: 18. The CDR3 is 18 residues long. The CDR3 here is CSARELFRRQGAGQPQHF. The CDR3 DNA follows: TGCAGTGCTAGGGAACTATTCAGAAGACAGGGGGCTGGGCAGCCCCAGCATTTT.

This clonotype appeared a single time. This chain uses TRBV6-5 with TRBJ2-7; D might be TRBD2 (6 bases). The V gene's germline CDR1 is MNHEY and CDR2 SVGAGI. The CDR3 is 17 residues long. Trimming took 3 bases from V and 5 from J, leaving 23 bases between them. The CDR3 reads CASSYSPAAGQADEQYF. DNA for the CDR3: TGTGCCAGCAGTTATTCTCCAGCGGCGGGGCAGGCGGACGAGCAGTACTTC.

This clonotype was seen many times. The V gene is TRBV7-3, the J gene TRBJ2-7, with TRBD1 matching over 12 bases. V trimming: 4 bases; J trimming: 7 bases; junction bases outside the gene matches: 8. Germline CDR1 reads SGHTA; CDR2 reads FQGTGA. This CDR3 has 15 residues. The CDR3 nucleotides are TGTGCCAGCAGCTCGGGACAGGGGGCACCCTGGGAGCAGTACTTC. Protein product: CASSSGQGAPWEQYF.

The rearrangement links TRBV18 to TRBJ2-2; D gene ambiguous. This CDR3 is 16 amino acids long. The V end lost 3 bases, the J end lost 4 bases, and 15 bases lay between the germline ends. Germline values: CDR1 KGHSH, CDR2 LQKENI. CDR3 residues: CASSPPSTRVTGELFF. DNA of the CDR3: TGTGCCAGCTCACCGCCATCCACCCGAGTCACCGGGGAGCTGTTTTTT.

This clonotype was observed many times. J is TRBJ1-2 and V is TRBV7-8, with TRBD1 matching 9 bases. Trimming removed 5 bases from V and 7 bases from J; junction bases left unmatched: 5. Germline lookup yields CDR1 SGHVS and CDR2 FQNEAQ. This CDR3 has 13 residues. The CDR3 spells CASSEDRGVGYTF. The DNA of the CDR3 is TGTGCCAGCAGCGAGGACAGGGGCGTTGGCTACACCTTC.

In this sample, this clonotype turned up a few times. V usage is TRBV5-4 and J usage is TRBJ2-1; D remains ambiguous. V was trimmed by 4 bases and J by 4 bases, leaving 9 bases between them. This CDR3 spans 13 amino acids. Germline V lookup: CDR1 SGHNT, CDR2 YYREEE (reference sequence). This CDR3 reads CASSAARYNEQFF. For the CDR3, the DNA is TGTGCCAGCAGCGCGGCACGTTACAATGAGCAGTTCTTC.

The J gene is TRBJ2-3, the V gene TRBV10-3, with 7 nucleotides matching TRBD1. The CDR3 has 14 amino acids. V lost 2 bases, J lost 6 bases, and 5 bases stayed unmatched. Germline assignment: CDR1 ENHRY and CDR2 SYGVKD. The CDR3 DNA is TGTGCCATCAGTGAGAAAACAGGGGTGGATACGCAGTATTTT. Translating gives CAISEKTGVDTQYF.

The chain couples TRBV10-2 to TRBJ1-1; D remains ambiguous. The ends were cut back, 4 bases at V and 0 bases at J, with 12 bases in the middle. Germline V gene sequence: CDR1 WSHSY, CDR2 SAAADI. The CDR3 sequence is 15 residues long. The CDR3 here is CASSADVILNTEAFF. The CDR3 nucleotides are TGCGCCAGCAGTGCGGACGTAATCTTGAACACTGAAGCTTTCTTT.